This T cell receptor (beta chain) was sequenced during a study of blood T cell repertoires in COVID-19. Study-level background: T cells, B-cell-depleted T cells, or PBMCs provided the cDNA or gDNA that served as material.

In the source study's methods: Amplified reference gene primers provided the basis for estimating nucleated cell counts. Assay: immunoSEQ multiplex PCR; the TCRdb copy retains only in-frame clones and omits some. D and trimming were read from the DNA, whereas the V and J calls and clone size are those reported in that table. Here the sample spans about 200,000 clones, more than 65% being singletons. The length of the CDR3 is 15 residues. V lost 1 base and J lost 6; bases outside the gene matches: 4. Germline CDR1 and CDR2: LNHDA and SQIVND (reference sequence). The sample consisted of peripheral blood. The TCR originated in a woman of 80 years or more with acute or convalescent COVID-19. The chain carries TRBV19 and TRBJ2-2; 8 positions agree with TRBD1. The CDR3 region is CASSIGQGTAGELFF. The CDR3 nucleotides read TGTGCCAGTAGTATAGGACAGGGGACGGCCGGGGAGCTGTTTTTT.